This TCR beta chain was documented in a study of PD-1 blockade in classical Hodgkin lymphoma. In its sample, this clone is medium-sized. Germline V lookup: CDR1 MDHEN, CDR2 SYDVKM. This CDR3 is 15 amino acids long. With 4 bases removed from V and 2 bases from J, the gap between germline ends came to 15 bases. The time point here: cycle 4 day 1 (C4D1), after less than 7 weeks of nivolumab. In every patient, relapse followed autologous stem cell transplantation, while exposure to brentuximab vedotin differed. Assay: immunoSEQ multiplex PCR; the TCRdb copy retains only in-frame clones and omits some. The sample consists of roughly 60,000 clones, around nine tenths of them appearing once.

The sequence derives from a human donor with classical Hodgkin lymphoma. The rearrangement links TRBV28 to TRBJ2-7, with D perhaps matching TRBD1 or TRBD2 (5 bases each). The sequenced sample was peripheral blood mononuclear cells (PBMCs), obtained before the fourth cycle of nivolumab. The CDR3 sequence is CASSSTRDPTYEQYF. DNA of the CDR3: TGTGCCAGCAGTTCGACCCGGGACCCGACCTACGAGCAGTACTTC. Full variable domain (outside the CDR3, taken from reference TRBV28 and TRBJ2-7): DVKVTQSSRYLVKRTGEKVFLECVQDMDHENMFWYRQDPGLGLRLIYFSYDVKMKEKGDIPEGYSVSREKKERFSLILESASTNQTSMYLCASSSTRDPTYEQYFGPGTRLTVT.